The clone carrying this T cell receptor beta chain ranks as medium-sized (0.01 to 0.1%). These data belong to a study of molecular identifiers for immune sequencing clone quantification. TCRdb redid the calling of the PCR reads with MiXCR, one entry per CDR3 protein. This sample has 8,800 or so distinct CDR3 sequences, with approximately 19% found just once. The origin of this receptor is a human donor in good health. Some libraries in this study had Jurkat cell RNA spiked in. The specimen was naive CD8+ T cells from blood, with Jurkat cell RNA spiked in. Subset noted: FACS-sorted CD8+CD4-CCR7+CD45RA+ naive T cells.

For the CDR3, the DNA is TGCGCCAGCAGCCATACCCTAAGACAGGGGCAGTACGAGCAGTACTTC. Translation: CASSHTLRQGQYEQYF. The chain employs TRBV4-3 and TRBJ2-7, with 8 bases aligning to TRBD1. The germline gives CDR1 LGHNA, CDR2 YSLEER. This CDR3 has 16 amino acids. The junction had 11 bases not matched to a gene; V was cut back by 3 bases and J by 4 bases.